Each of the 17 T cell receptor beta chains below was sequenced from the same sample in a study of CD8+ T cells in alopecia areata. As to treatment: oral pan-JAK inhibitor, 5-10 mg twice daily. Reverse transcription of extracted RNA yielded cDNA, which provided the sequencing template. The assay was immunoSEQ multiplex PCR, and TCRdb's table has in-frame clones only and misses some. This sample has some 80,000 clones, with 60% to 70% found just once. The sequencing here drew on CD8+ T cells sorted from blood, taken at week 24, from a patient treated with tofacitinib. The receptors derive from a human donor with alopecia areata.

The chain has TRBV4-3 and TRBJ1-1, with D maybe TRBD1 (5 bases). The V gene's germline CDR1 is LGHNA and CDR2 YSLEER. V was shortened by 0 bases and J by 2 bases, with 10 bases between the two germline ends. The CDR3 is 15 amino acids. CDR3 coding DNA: TGCGCCAGCAGCCAAGACTTAGGGGTCAACACTGAAGCTTTCTTT. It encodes CASSQDLGVNTEAFF.

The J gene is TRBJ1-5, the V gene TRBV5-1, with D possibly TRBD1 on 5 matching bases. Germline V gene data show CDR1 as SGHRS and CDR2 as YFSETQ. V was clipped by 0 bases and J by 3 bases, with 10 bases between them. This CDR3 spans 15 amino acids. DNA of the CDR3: TGCGCCAGCAGCTTGGACAACGGGGCCAATCAGCCCCAGCATTTT. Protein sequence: CASSLDNGANQPQHF.

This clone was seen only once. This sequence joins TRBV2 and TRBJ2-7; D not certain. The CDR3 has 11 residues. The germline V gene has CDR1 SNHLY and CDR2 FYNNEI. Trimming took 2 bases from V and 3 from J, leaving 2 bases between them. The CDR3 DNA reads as TGTGCCAGCAGTGAATACTACGAGCAGTACTTC. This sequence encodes CASSEYYEQYF.

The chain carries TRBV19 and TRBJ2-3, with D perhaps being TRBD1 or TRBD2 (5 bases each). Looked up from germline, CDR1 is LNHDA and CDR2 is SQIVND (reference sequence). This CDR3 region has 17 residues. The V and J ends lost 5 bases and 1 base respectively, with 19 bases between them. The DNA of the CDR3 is TGTGCCAGTAGTCCTATGGGACCTAGCAGGGGCACAGATACGCAGTATTTT. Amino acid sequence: CASSPMGPSRGTDTQYF. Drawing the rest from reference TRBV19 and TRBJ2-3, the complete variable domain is DGGITQSPKYLFRKEGQNVTLSCEQNLNHDAMYWYRQDPGQGLRLIYYSQIVNDFQKGDIAEGYSVSREKKESFPLTVTSAQKNPTAFYLCASSPMGPSRGTDTQYFGPGTRLTVL.

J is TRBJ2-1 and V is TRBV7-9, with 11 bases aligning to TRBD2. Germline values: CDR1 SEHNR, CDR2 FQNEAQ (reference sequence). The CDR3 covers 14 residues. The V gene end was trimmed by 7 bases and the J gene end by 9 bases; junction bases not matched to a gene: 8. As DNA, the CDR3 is TGTGCCAGCAATCTAGCGGGGGGCCCGGGTGAGCAGTTCTTC. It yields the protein CASNLAGGPGEQFF. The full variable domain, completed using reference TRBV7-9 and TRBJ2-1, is DTGVSQNPRHKITKRGQNVTFRCDPISEHNRLYWYRQTLGQGPEFLTYFQNEAQLEKSRLLSDRFSAERPKGSFSTLEIQRTEQGDSAMYLCASNLAGGPGEQFFGPGTRLTVL.

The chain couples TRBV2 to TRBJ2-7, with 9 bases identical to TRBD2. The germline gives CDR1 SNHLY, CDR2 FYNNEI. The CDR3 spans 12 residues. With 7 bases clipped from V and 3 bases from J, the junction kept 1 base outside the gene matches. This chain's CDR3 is CASNSGSYEQYF. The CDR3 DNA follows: TGTGCCAGCAATAGCGGGAGCTACGAGCAGTACTTC.

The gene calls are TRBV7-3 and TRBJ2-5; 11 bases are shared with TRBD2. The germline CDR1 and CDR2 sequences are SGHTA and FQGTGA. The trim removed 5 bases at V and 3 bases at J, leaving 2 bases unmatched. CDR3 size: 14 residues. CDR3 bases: TGTGCCAGCAGCCTAGCGGGGGGTAAAGAGACCCAGTACTTC. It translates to CASSLAGGKETQYF.

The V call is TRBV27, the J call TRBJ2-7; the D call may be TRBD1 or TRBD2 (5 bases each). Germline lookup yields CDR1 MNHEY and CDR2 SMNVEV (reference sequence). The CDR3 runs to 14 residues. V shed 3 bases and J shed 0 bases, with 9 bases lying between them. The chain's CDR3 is CASSFGASSYEQYF. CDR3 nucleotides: TGTGCCAGCAGTTTCGGGGCAAGCTCCTACGAGCAGTACTTC.

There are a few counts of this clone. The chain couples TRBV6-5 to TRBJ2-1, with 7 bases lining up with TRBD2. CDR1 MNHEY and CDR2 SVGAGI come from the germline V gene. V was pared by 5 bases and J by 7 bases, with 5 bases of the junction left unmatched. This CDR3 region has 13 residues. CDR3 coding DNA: TGTGCCAGCAGTACGACTAGCTGGAATGAGCAGTTCTTC. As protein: CASSTTSWNEQFF.

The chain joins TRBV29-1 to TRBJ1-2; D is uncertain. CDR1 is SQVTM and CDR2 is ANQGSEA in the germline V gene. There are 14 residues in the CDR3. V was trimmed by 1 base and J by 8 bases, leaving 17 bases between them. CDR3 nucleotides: TGCAGCGTTGAAGTGGAAGGGCGTCTAGAAGGCTACACCTTC. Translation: CSVEVEGRLEGYTF.

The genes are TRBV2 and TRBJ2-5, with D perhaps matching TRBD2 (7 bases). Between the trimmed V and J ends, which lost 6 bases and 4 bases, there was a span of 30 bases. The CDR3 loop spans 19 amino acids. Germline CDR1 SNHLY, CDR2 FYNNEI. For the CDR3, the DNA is TGTGCCAGCAGCCGAGCCCCGTGGGGGGCCTCGAGGGAGGGAGAGACCCAGTACTTC. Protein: CASSRAPWGASREGETQYF.

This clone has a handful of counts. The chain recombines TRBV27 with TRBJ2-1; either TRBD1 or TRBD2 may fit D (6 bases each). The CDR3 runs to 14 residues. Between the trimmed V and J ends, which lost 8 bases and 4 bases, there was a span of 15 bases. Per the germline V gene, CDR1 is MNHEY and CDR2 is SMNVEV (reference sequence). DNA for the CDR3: TGTGCCAGCGGTGTAAGGGGGGAGTACAATGAGCAGTTCTTC. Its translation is CASGVRGEYNEQFF.

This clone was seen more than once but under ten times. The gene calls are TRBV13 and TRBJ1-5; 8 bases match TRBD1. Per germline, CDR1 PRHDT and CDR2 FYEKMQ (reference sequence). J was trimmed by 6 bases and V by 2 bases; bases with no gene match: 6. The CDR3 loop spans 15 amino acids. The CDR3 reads CASSLSRGLGQPQHF. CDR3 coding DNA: TGTGCCAGCAGCTTATCCAGGGGGCTCGGTCAGCCCCAGCATTTT.

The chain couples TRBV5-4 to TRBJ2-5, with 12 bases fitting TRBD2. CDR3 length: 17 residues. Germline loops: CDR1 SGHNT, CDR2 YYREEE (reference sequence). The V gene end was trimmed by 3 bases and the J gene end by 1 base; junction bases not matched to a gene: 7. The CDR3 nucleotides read TGTGCCAGCAGCTCTGGACTAGCGGGACTCTTCCAAGAGACCCAGTACTTC. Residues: CASSSGLAGLFQETQYF.

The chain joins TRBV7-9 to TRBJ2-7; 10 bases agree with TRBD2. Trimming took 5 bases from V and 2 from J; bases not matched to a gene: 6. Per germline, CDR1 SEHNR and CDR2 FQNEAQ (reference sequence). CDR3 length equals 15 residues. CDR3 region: CASSPGTSVAYEQYF. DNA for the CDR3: TGTGCCAGCAGCCCCGGGACTAGCGTAGCCTACGAGCAGTACTTC.

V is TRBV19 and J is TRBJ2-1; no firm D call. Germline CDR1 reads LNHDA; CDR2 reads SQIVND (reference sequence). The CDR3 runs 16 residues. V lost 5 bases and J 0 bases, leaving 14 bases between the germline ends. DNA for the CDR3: TGTGCCAGTAGTGAGATGGTTGCGGCCTCCTACAATGAGCAGTTCTTC. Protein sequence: CASSEMVAASYNEQFF.

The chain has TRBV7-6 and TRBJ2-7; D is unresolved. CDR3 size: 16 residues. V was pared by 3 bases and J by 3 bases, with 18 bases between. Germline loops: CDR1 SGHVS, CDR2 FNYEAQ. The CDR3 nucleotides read TGTGCCAGCAGCTTGAGGCGGAACGTTGAGTACTACGAGCAGTACTTC. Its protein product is CASSLRRNVEYYEQYF.